This T cell receptor (beta chain) was captured in a study of OX40 agonist ivuxolimab in advanced cancers. Assay: immunoSEQ multiplex PCR; the TCRdb copy retains only in-frame clones and omits some. The data hold 50,000 or so clones, with about 86% observed a single time. About this clone: The junction shows a germline mismatch at one end, possibly a read error.

The specimen comprised CD4+ or CD8+ T cells sorted from blood, sampled in a trial of the OX40 agonist ivuxolimab. The clonotype was recovered from an adult with an advanced solid tumor such as melanoma, head and neck, liver or kidney cancer.

CDR3: CASSLEGSPAGGPADF. CDR3 DNA sequence: TGCGCCAGCAGCTTGGAGGGGTCTCCAGCGGGAGGGCCCGCAGACTTC. V gene TRBV5-1 combines with J gene TRBJ2-7; 10 positions match TRBD2. The CDR3 is made up of 16 amino acids. Germline values: CDR1 SGHRS, CDR2 YFSETQ. The entire variable domain, with the rest obtained from reference TRBV5-1 and TRBJ2-7, is as follows: KAGVTQTPRYLIKTRGQQVTLSCSPISGHRSVSWYQQTPGQGLQFLFEYFSETQRNKGNFPGRFSGRQFSNSRSEMNVSTLELGDSALYLCASSLEGSPAGGPADFGPGTRLTVT.